The entry that follows covers one TCR beta chain sequence. Its antigen is still unknown. Trimming shortened V by 5 bases and J by 7 bases, and 12 bases separated the two germline ends. The germline CDR1 and CDR2 sequences are SGHTA and FQGNSA. The CDR3 is made up of 13 amino acids. The data stem from a study of immune evolution from preneoplasia to lung adenocarcinoma. Study results and limitations: From normal lung to invasive adenocarcinoma, top clone frequencies appeared to decrease.

Resections took place in Japan or China from about 2014 to 2018. Histologic diagnosis was independently verified by two lung pathologists. Nucleic acids came from premalignant or tumor cells enriched by macro-dissection. The repertoire was sequenced with immunoSEQ multiplex PCR; TCRdb's copy has only in-frame clones and lacks some. The sample records about 15,000 clones, around 80% being singletons. This chain connects TRBV7-2 to TRBJ1-5; D not certain. This TCR was sampled from a person between 65 and 79 years old with lung adenocarcinoma. The sample consisted of FFPE minimally invasive lung adenocarcinoma tissue. Written as DNA, the CDR3 is TGTGCCAGCAGCCCAAAAATGAGCCAGCCCCAGCATTTT. Translating gives CASSPKMSQPQHF.